This TCR beta chain appears in the sequencing data of a study of cytomegalovirus exposure and HLA in healthy donors. At the level of the study: Findings of an earlier analysis included some 120 million unique TCR beta sequences from some 180 million T cells.

The PCR made use of 60 Vbeta and 13 Jbeta primers. The data were produced by immunoSEQ multiplex PCR, yet TCRdb's version contains in-frame clones alone and is incomplete. The data hold approximately 210,000 clones, with approximately 85% observed a single time. Donors were ostensibly healthy at sampling, although undocumented immune exposures were probable. Trimming at V came to 0 bases and at J to 7 bases, leaving 3 bases not matched to a gene. This CDR3 has 14 residues. CDR1 LGHNA and CDR2 YSLEER come from the germline V gene. This clone appeared a few times. The antigen is undetermined. Regarding the study as a whole: Most TCR beta V segments were productive about 87% or about 30% of the time in an earlier analysis. There were some public TCRs occurring in many donors, but most TCR sequences were rare.

The chain employs TRBV4-3 and TRBJ1-5; 7 positions match TRBD1. This clonotype was obtained from a girl aged 10 to 17 in good health and CMV-seropositive. Sequenced: PBMCs. CDR3: CASSQDGTVQPQHF. The CDR3 DNA sequence: TGCGCCAGCAGCCAAGACGGGACAGTGCAGCCCCAGCATTTT.